This entry concerns a single T cell receptor beta chain. The sample comes from a study of blood T cell repertoires in COVID-19. Only in-frame clones appear in the TCRdb table, and some are missing; sequencing was by immunoSEQ multiplex PCR. The sample lists fewer than 400,000 clones; under 90% were seen once. In Seattle, patients joined the study during active infection and were tracked longitudinally. Sequences were obtained from peripheral blood. The TCR was taken from a woman in her 30s with COVID-19, enrolled during active disease.

CDR3 region: CASSQAIPAYRTNYGYTF. The DNA of the CDR3 is TGTGCCAGCAGCCAAGCCATCCCCGCCTACCGCACTAACTATGGCTACACCTTC. The V gene is TRBV4-2, the J gene TRBJ1-2; D gene ambiguous. Germline V gene lookup returns CDR1 LGHNA and CDR2 YNFKEQ. The CDR3 has 18 amino acids. V lost 1 base and J 0 bases, leaving 18 bases between the germline ends.